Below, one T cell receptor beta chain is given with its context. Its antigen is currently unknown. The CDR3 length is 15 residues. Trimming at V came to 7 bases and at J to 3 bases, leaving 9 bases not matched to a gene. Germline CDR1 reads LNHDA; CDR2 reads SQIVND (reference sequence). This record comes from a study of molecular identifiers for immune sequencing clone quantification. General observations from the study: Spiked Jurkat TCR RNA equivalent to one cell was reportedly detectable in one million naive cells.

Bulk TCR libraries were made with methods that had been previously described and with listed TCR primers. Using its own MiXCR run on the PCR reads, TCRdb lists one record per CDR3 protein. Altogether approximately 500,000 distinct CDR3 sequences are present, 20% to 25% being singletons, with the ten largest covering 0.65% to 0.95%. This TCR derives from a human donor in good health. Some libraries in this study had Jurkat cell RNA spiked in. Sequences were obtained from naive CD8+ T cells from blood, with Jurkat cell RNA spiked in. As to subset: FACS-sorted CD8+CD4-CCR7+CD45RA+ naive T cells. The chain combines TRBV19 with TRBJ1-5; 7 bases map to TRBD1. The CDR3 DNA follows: TGTGCCAGTATCATGGGAGGGGGCCCCAATCAGCCCCAGCATTTT. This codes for CASIMGGGPNQPQHF.